This TCR beta chain derives from a study of regulatory T cells in long-lasting Graves disease. Arm-PCR of CDR3 regions and iRepertoire HTBI primers were used to build TCR beta libraries. Study processing details: From all samples, identification returned 14 TRBJ and about 60 TRBV segments. A single record per CDR3 protein comes from TCRdb applying MiXCR to the multiplex PCR reads. These V and J calls are TCRdb output, not the study's own analysis. Of around 510,000 distinct CDR3 sequences in the sample, about a fifth are singletons; the top ten hold approximately 8%. General study findings and limits: Between persistent patients, 2,500 to 3,500 public clonotypes were shared, exceeding the approximately 870 shared between new patients. The analysis examined peripheral blood only and excluded thyroid tissue.

Time point defined: persistent/refractory GD, antithyroid drugs over 5 years with positive TRAb. Following extraction of RNA from PBMCs, that RNA was used to make the TCR library. Graves' disease was diagnosed by American Thyroid Association guidelines. This clonotype has a count of ten or more. The antigen is not known. V was cut by 3 bases and J by 1 base, with 12 bases left in between. The CDR3 runs to 14 residues. Germline CDR1 is GTSNPN and CDR2 is SVGIG (reference sequence). The source was peripheral blood mononuclear cells (PBMCs), collected when the disease was refractory, from a patient treated with antithyroid drugs. The sequence came from a female donor with Graves disease. The chain uses TRBV30 and TRBJ1-2; D is uncertain. The CDR3 reads CAWRLVPSNYGYTF. CDR3 DNA: TGTGCCTGGAGGTTGGTCCCTAGTAACTATGGCTACACCTTC. The variable domain in full, with the rest retrieved from reference TRBV30 and TRBJ1-2, is SQTIHQWPATLVQPVGSPLSLECTVEGTSNPNLYWYRQAAGRGLQLLFYSVGIGQISSEVPQNLSASRPQDRQFILSSKKLLLSDSGFYLCAWRLVPSNYGYTFGSGTRLTVV.